A single sample is the source of the 16 T cell receptor beta chains below, sequenced in a study of Ad26.COV2.S vaccination and SARS-CoV-2 variants. Treatment indicated: around 19 received Ad26.COV2.S at low or high dose, single or two shots; roughly 5 received placebo; per-sample allocation not given. The samples date from day 63 after the first vaccine or placebo injection. Clones were read by immunoSEQ multiplex PCR, and TCRdb kept only the in-frame ones, dropping some. Of about 480,000 clones in the sample, roughly 89% were seen once. Sequenced here: peripheral blood, sampled in a trial of Ad26.COV2.S vaccine versus placebo. These receptors were collected from a person between 18 and 59 years old who received the Ad26.COV2.S COVID-19 vaccine or a placebo.

This clone was counted only a few times. The rearrangement uses TRBV28 and TRBJ1-3; no reliable D call. This CDR3 has 13 residues. CDR1 is MDHEN, CDR2 SYDVKM, per germline. Between the trimmed V and J ends, which lost 6 bases and 0 bases, there was a span of 6 bases. The CDR3 bases are TGTGCCAGCAGGGTAGCCTCTGGAAACACCATATATTTT. Translation: CASRVASGNTIYF.

The chain has TRBV20-1 and TRBJ2-1; 8 nucleotides align to TRBD2. Germline V gene lookup returns CDR1 DFQATT and CDR2 SNEGSKA (reference sequence). CDR3 length equals 14 residues. The V and J ends lost 3 bases and 0 bases, in that order; junction bases with no gene match: 1. The CDR3 loop is CSASSGTSYNEQFF. CDR3 nucleotide sequence: TGCAGTGCTAGTAGCGGGACCTCCTACAATGAGCAGTTCTTC.

The chain links TRBV7-2 to TRBJ2-7; D gene uncertain. Germline CDR1 SGHTA, CDR2 FQGNSA. Between the trimmed V and J ends, which lost 2 bases and 7 bases, there was a span of 12 bases. This CDR3 region has 13 residues. The CDR3 here is CASSLPFAWEQYF. In DNA, the CDR3 is TGTGCCAGCAGCTTACCCTTTGCCTGGGAGCAGTACTTC.

This clone appeared once. The chain uses TRBV4-3 and TRBJ2-1; a possible D gene is TRBD2 (5 bases). The CDR3 consists of 15 residues. Germline CDR1 is LGHNA and CDR2 is YSLEER. V was cut by 1 base and J by 7 bases, with 14 bases left in between. In nucleotides, the CDR3 is TGCGCCAGCAGCCAAGGCCTCGGACTCTCTAATGAGCAGTTCTTC. It yields the protein CASSQGLGLSNEQFF.

The chain joins TRBV28 to TRBJ2-7; D perhaps matches TRBD2 (5 bases). Per the germline V gene, CDR1 is MDHEN and CDR2 is SYDVKM. The CDR3 consists of 16 residues. Trimming removed 5 bases at V and 3 bases at J, with 20 bases between. In DNA form, the CDR3 reads TGTGCCAGCAGTCACTCCTCCGGCCAGCGGTTCTACGAGCAGTACTTC. This codes for CASSHSSGQRFYEQYF.

The chain uses TRBV9 and TRBJ2-2; the D gene is possibly TRBD2 (5 bases). Looked up from germline, CDR1 is SGDLS and CDR2 is YYNGEE. The length of the CDR3 is 13 residues. V gave up 9 bases and J gave up 3 bases, with 12 bases separating them. For the CDR3, the DNA is TGTGCCACTGCTCGGGGTCACACCGGGGAGCTGTTTTTT. This gives the protein CATARGHTGELFF.

The chain couples TRBV5-4 to TRBJ2-3, with D uncertain. V was cut by 5 bases and J by 6 bases, with 13 bases left in between. This CDR3 region has 13 residues. Germline CDR1 reads SGHNT; CDR2 reads YYREEE (reference sequence). CDR3 sequence (DNA): TGTGCCAGCAGTCAATCTGGTGAGGATACGCAGTATTTT. Its protein product is CASSQSGEDTQYF.

J is TRBJ2-1 and V is TRBV9; 12 nucleotides line up with TRBD2. The V gene's germline CDR1 is SGDLS and CDR2 YYNGEE. This CDR3 has 15 residues. V gave up 2 bases and J gave up 7 bases; unmatched junction bases: 4. DNA of the CDR3: TGTGCCAGCAGCGTGACTAGCGGGAGTTATAATGAGCAGTTCTTC. The encoded protein is CASSVTSGSYNEQFF.

The rearrangement uses TRBV29-1 and TRBJ2-2; D is perhaps TRBD2 (5 bases). Germline assignment: CDR1 SQVTM and CDR2 ANQGSEA. V lost 7 bases and J 0 bases, leaving 12 bases between the germline ends. CDR3 length: 14 residues. The CDR3 protein is CSARPGTNTGELFF. The CDR3 DNA reads as TGCAGCGCCCGTCCGGGAACGAACACCGGGGAGCTGTTTTTT.

This rearrangement joins TRBV9 to TRBJ1-3, with TRBD1 as a possible D gene (5 bases). The CDR3 is 17 residues long. CDR1 SGDLS and CDR2 YYNGEE come from the germline V gene. Trimming took off 4 bases at V and 0 bases at J, with 17 bases between the two ends. CDR3 DNA sequence: TGTGCCAGCAGCCCCAGAGGGGCCGAGGGCTCTGGAAACACCATATATTTT. Amino acids: CASSPRGAEGSGNTIYF.

This chain joins TRBV9 and TRBJ2-7; 7 nucleotides align to TRBD2. The ends lost 3 bases at V and 3 bases at J; junction bases unmatched: 12. Germline-derived CDR1 and CDR2 are SGDLS and YYNGEE. This CDR3 comprises 16 residues. DNA of the CDR3: TGTGCCAGCAGCGCCGGAGGTGGGGGAGGGTACTACGAGCAGTACTTC. Translation: CASSAGGGGGYYEQYF.

This chain connects TRBV5-1 to TRBJ2-5; D possibly corresponds to TRBD2 (6 bases). Germline-derived CDR1 and CDR2 are SGHRS and YFSETQ. V gave up 10 bases and J gave up 4 bases, with 20 bases separating them. The CDR3 totals 14 residues. The CDR3 DNA reads TGCGCCTCTTTCCCCGGGGAGGTTATAGAGACCCAGTACTTC. Residues: CASFPGEVIETQYF.

This sequence joins TRBV7-9 and TRBJ2-1; 8 bases line up with TRBD2. Germline V lookup: CDR1 SEHNR, CDR2 FQNEAQ (reference sequence). After removal of 5 bases from V and 9 bases from J, the junction contained 9 bases not matched to a gene. The CDR3 is made up of 14 amino acids. The CDR3 DNA reads as TGTGCCAGCAGCCCCGAGAGGGGGACTAGTGAGCAGTTCTTC. It translates to CASSPERGTSEQFF.

The J gene is TRBJ1-2, the V gene TRBV3-1 (or the pseudogene TRBV3-2); D possibly corresponds to TRBD1 (6 bases). Germline CDR1 reads LGHDT; CDR2 reads YNNKEL (reference sequence). The length of the CDR3 is 15 residues. Trimming took off 1 base at V and 3 bases at J, with 12 bases between the two ends. The DNA for the CDR3 is TGTGCCAGCAGCCAAGGTCAGGGGCCGTACTATGGCTACACCTTC. It encodes CASSQGQGPYYGYTF.

This rearrangement joins TRBV19 to TRBJ2-3; tentative D call: TRBD2 (5 bases). The germline gives CDR1 LNHDA, CDR2 SQIVND (reference sequence). The CDR3 runs to 14 residues. V lost 5 bases and J 0 bases, leaving 9 bases between the germline ends. Written as DNA, the CDR3 is TGTGCCAGTAGTCTACGGACTAGCACAGATACGCAGTATTTT. This encodes CASSLRTSTDTQYF.

This clone came up a few times. The chain uses TRBV19 and TRBJ1-1; TRBD1 matches at 7 bases. Germline-derived CDR1 and CDR2 are LNHDA and SQIVND (reference sequence). Trimming cost V 7 bases and J 4 bases; bases outside gene matches: 15. This CDR3 spans 16 amino acids. The CDR3 nucleotides are TGTGCCAGTACCCCCTTGTTAGGGGGCGCGGGCACTGAAGCTTTCTTT. This sequence encodes CASTPLLGGAGTEAFF.